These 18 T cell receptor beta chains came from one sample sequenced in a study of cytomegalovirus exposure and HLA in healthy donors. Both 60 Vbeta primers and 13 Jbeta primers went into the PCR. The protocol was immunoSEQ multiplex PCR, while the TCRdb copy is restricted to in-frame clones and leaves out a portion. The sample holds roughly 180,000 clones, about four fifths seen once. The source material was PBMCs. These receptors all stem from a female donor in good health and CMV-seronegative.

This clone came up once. CDR3 sequence (DNA): TGCGCCAGCAGCCGCACCCGGGACAGGGTATATGGCTACACCTTC. Translating it yields CASSRTRDRVYGYTF. The chain combines TRBV5-1 with TRBJ1-2; 9 bases map to TRBD1. Losses at the gene ends were 4 bases for V and 5 bases for J; bases not matched to a gene: 9. This CDR3 comprises 15 residues. The germline V gene has CDR1 SGHRS and CDR2 YFSETQ. Filled out from reference TRBV5-1 and TRBJ1-2, the complete variable domain reads KAGVTQTPRYLIKTRGQQVTLSCSPISGHRSVSWYQQTPGQGLQFLFEYFSETQRNKGNFPGRFSGRQFSNSRSEMNVSTLELGDSALYLCASSRTRDRVYGYTFGSGTRLTVV.

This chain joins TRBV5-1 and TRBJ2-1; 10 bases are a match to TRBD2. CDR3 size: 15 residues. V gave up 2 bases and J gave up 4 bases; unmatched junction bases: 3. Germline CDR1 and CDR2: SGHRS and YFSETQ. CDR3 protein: CASSLPSGGYNEQFF. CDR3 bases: TGCGCCAGCAGCTTACCTAGCGGGGGTTACAATGAGCAGTTCTTC.

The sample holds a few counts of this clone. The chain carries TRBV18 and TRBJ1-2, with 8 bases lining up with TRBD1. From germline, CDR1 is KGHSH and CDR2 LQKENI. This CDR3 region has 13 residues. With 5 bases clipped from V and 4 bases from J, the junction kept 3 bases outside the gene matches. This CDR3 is CASSTGQAYGYTF. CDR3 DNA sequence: TGTGCCAGCTCAACGGGACAGGCCTATGGCTACACCTTC.

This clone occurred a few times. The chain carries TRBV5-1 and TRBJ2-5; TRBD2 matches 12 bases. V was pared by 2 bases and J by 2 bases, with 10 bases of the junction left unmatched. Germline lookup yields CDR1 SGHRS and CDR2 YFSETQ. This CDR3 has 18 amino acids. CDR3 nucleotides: TGCGCCAGCAGCTTCTCGACTAGCGGGAGAACGAGTCAAGAGACCCAGTACTTC. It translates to CASSFSTSGRTSQETQYF.

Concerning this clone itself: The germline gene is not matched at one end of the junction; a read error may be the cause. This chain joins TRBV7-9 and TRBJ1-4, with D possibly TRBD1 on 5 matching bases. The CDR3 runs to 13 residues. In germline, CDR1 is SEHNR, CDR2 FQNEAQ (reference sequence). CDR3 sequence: CSSSMDTNEKLFF. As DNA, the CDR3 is TGTTCCAGCAGCATGGACACGAATGAAAAACTGTTTTTT.

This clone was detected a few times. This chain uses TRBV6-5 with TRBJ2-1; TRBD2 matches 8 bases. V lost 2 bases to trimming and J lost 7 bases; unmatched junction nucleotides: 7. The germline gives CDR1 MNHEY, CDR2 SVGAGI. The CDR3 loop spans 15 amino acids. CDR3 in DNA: TGTGCCAGCAGTTACCACCTGACTAGCGAAAATGAGCAGTTCTTC. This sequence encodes CASSYHLTSENEQFF.

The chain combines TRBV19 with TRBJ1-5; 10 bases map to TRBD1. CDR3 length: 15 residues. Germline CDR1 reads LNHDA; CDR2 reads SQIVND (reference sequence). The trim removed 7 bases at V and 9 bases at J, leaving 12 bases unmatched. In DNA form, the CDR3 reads TGTGCCAGTACCCCGACAGGGGGCGATCTACGGCCCCAGCATTTT. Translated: CASTPTGGDLRPQHF.

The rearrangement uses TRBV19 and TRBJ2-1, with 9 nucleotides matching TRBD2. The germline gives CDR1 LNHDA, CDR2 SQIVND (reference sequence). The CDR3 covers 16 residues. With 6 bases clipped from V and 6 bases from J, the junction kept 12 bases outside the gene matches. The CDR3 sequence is CASSPLWREGPNEQFF. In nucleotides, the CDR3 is TGTGCCAGTAGCCCCCTTTGGCGGGAGGGCCCCAATGAGCAGTTCTTC. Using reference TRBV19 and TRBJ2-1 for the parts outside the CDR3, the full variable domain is DGGITQSPKYLFRKEGQNVTLSCEQNLNHDAMYWYRQDPGQGLRLIYYSQIVNDFQKGDIAEGYSVSREKKESFPLTVTSAQKNPTAFYLCASSPLWREGPNEQFFGPGTRLTVL.

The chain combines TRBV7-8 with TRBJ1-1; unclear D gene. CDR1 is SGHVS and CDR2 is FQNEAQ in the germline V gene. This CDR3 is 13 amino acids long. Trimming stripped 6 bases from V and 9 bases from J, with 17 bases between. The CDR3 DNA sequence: TGTGCCAGCAGGCATGGAGAGGGATCGAAAGCTTTCTTT. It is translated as CASRHGEGSKAFF.

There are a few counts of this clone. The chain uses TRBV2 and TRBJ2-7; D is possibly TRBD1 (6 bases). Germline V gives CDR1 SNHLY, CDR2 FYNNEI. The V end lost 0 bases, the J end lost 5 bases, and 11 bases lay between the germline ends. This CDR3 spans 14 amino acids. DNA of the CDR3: TGTGCCAGCAGTGAAGCGAGGACAGCCAACGAGCAGTACTTC. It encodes CASSEARTANEQYF.

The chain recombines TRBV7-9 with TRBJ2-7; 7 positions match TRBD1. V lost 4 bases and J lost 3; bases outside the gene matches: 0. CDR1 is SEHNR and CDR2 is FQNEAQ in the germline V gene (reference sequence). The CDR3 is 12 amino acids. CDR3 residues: CASSWDSYEQYF. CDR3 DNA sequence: TGTGCCAGCAGCTGGGACAGCTACGAGCAGTACTTC.

CDR3 bases: TGTGCCAGCAAGGCGGTGAGGCTCTATGGCTACACCTTC. It codes for CASKAVRLYGYTF. The chain combines TRBV6-1 with TRBJ1-2; D ambiguous. This CDR3 comprises 13 residues. CDR1 and CDR2 from the germline V gene are MNHNS and SASEGT. V lost 7 bases, J lost 4 bases, and 13 bases lay in between.

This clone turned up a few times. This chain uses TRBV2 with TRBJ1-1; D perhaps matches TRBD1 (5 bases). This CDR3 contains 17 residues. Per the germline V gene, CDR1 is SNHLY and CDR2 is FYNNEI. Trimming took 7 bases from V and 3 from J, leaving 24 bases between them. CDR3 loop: CASNTGRDWGSYTEAFF. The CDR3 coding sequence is TGTGCCAGCAATACGGGGAGGGACTGGGGCAGCTACACTGAAGCTTTCTTT.

CDR3 in DNA: TGCGCCAGCAGCTTGGTTCTAGCGGGAGAAGTCGAGCAGTACTTC. This translates into CASSLVLAGEVEQYF. The chain combines TRBV5-1 with TRBJ2-7; 10 bases are shared with TRBD2. Trimming at V came to 0 bases and at J to 6 bases, leaving 6 bases not matched to a gene. Germline CDR1 reads SGHRS; CDR2 reads YFSETQ. CDR3 size: 15 residues.

In DNA, the CDR3 is TGTGCCAGCACCGGCTCGGGAACCGGAGGAACTGAAGCTTTCTTT. It yields the protein CASTGSGTGGTEAFF. This chain uses TRBV2 with TRBJ1-1, with no clear D. This CDR3 region has 15 residues. The germline V gene has CDR1 SNHLY and CDR2 FYNNEI. The V and J ends lost 7 bases and 5 bases respectively, with 20 bases between them.

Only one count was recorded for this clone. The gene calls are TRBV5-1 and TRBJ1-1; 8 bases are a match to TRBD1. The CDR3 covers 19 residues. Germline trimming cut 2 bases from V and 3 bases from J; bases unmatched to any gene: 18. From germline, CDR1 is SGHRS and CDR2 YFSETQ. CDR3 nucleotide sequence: TGCGCCAGCAGCTTTTTCCCGACAGGGGCCTATGTCCCAGACACTGAAGCTTTCTTT. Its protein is CASSFFPTGAYVPDTEAFF.

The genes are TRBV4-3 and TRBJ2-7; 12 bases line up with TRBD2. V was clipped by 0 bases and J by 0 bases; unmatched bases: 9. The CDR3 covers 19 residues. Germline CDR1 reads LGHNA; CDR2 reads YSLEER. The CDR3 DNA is TGCGCCAGCAGCCAAGATGTCCCTAGCGGGAGGGCCGTCTCCTACGAGCAGTACTTC. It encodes CASSQDVPSGRAVSYEQYF.

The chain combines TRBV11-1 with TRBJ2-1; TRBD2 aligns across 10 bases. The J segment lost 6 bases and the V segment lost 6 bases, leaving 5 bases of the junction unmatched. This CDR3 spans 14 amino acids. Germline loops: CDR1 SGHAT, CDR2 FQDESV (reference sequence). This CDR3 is CASSTSGAVNEQFF. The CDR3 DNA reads TGTGCCAGCAGTACTAGCGGGGCTGTCAATGAGCAGTTCTTC.